These 21 T cell receptor beta chains originate from one sample sequenced in a study of siplizumab effects on memory and regulatory T cells. Clones were read by immunoSEQ multiplex PCR, and TCRdb kept only the in-frame ones, dropping some. Here the sample spans some 46,000 clones, about 93% being singletons. The sample taken for sequencing was CD8+ T cells sorted from blood. The receptors stem from a human donor in good health.

The rearrangement links TRBV2 to TRBJ2-1; no definite D call. The CDR3 length is 12 residues. V was shortened by 6 bases and J by 0 bases, with 3 bases between the two germline ends. Germline CDR1 SNHLY, CDR2 FYNNEI. The CDR3 coding sequence is TGTGCCAGCAGCAACTCCTACAATGAGCAGTTCTTC. It codes for CASSNSYNEQFF.

This chain joins TRBV7-3 and TRBJ2-1, with D unclear. Germline V lookup: CDR1 SGHTA, CDR2 FQGTGA. This CDR3 is built from 13 residues. V was clipped by 6 bases and J by 3 bases, with 9 bases between them. DNA for the CDR3: TGTGCCAGCAGTAGAGACCTCTACAATGAGCAGTTCTTC. It codes for CASSRDLYNEQFF.

The chain carries TRBV9 and TRBJ2-1, with D hard to call. The germline V and J ends were trimmed by 0 bases and 8 bases, with 9 bases remaining between them. The CDR3 contains 13 residues. Per germline, CDR1 SGDLS and CDR2 YYNGEE. This chain's CDR3 is CASSVEARDEQFF. The CDR3 DNA is TGTGCCAGCAGCGTAGAGGCCAGAGATGAGCAGTTCTTC.

The chain recombines TRBV6-6 with TRBJ2-7; D assignment may be TRBD1 or TRBD2 (5 bases each). Looked up from germline, CDR1 is MNHNY and CDR2 is SVGAGI (reference sequence). The CDR3 loop spans 14 amino acids. V lost 2 bases to trimming and J lost 7 bases, with 15 bases between them. Here the CDR3 DNA reads TGTGCCAGCAGTTACCTAGGGGACCCTATAGAGCAGTACTTC. Translating gives CASSYLGDPIEQYF.

This clone came up a few times. V is TRBV15 and J is TRBJ2-5; D gene ambiguous. The CDR3 has 14 residues. Germline loops: CDR1 LNHNV, CDR2 YYDKDF (reference sequence). The V end was cut by 0 bases, the J end by 3 bases, with 8 bases between. In DNA, the CDR3 is TGTGCCACCAGCAGAGATCGGGCAGAAGAGACCCAGTACTTC. Translated: CATSRDRAEETQYF.

The table lists this clone with a few counts. The rearrangement uses TRBV28 and TRBJ2-2, with TRBD2 identical over 9 bases. In germline, CDR1 is MDHEN, CDR2 SYDVKM. The CDR3 is 16 residues long. After removal of 5 bases from V and 5 bases from J, the junction contained 9 bases not matched to a gene. The chain's CDR3 is CASSLSTSGETGELFF. The CDR3 DNA is TGTGCCAGCAGTCTGTCGACTAGCGGTGAGACCGGGGAGCTGTTTTTT.

This clone has a single count. The chain uses TRBV7-3 and TRBJ2-5; possibly TRBD2 for D (6 bases). Germline V lookup: CDR1 SGHTA, CDR2 FQGTGA. V was clipped by 5 bases and J by 3 bases, with 19 bases between them. The CDR3 covers 16 residues. The CDR3 loop reads CASSPYPNRREETQYF. CDR3 DNA sequence: TGTGCCAGCAGCCCCTACCCCAACAGGAGGGAAGAGACCCAGTACTTC.

The chain joins TRBV5-1 to TRBJ2-2; weak D call: TRBD1 (5 bases). V lost 3 bases to trimming and J lost 5 bases, with 14 bases between them. Germline CDR1 is SGHRS and CDR2 is YFSETQ. The CDR3 totals 15 residues. The CDR3 sequence is CASSWQGNSTGELFF. The CDR3 DNA reads as TGCGCCAGCAGCTGGCAGGGCAATAGTACCGGGGAGCTGTTTTTT.

The rearrangement links TRBV9 to TRBJ2-7; D uncertain. Trimming removed 4 bases at V and 5 bases at J, with 13 bases between. The CDR3 has 13 amino acids. Germline V gives CDR1 SGDLS, CDR2 YYNGEE. The CDR3 is CASSPATDDEQYF. DNA for the CDR3: TGTGCCAGCAGCCCAGCTACGGACGACGAGCAGTACTTC.

This rearrangement joins TRBV7-7 to TRBJ2-2; TRBD2 aligns across 14 bases. Germline CDR1 is SSHAT and CDR2 is FNYEAQ (reference sequence). The junction had 11 bases not matched to a gene; V was cut back by 5 bases and J by 3 bases. The CDR3 length is 19 residues. The CDR3 bases are TGTGCCAGCAGCCTCCGACTAGCGGGAGGGCCGGGTTACACCGGGGAGCTGTTTTTT. Translated: CASSLRLAGGPGYTGELFF.

The chain recombines TRBV30 with TRBJ2-3; D is possibly TRBD2 (6 bases). Germline assignment: CDR1 GTSNPN and CDR2 SVGIG (reference sequence). The CDR3 has 15 residues. V was clipped by 4 bases and J by 3 bases, with 17 bases between them. CDR3 sequence: CAWNLLAASTDTQYF. DNA of the CDR3: TGTGCCTGGAATCTACTAGCCGCCTCAACAGATACGCAGTATTTT.

The rearrangement joins TRBV2 to TRBJ1-1; D ambiguous. V was cut by 6 bases and J by 8 bases, with 7 bases left in between. Germline V CDR1 and CDR2: SNHLY, FYNNEI. This CDR3 spans 10 amino acids. CDR3 sequence reads: CASSRREAFF. In nucleotides, the CDR3 is TGTGCCAGCAGCCGGCGGGAAGCTTTCTTT. Full variable domain (missing parts from reference TRBV2 and TRBJ1-1): EPEVTQTPSHQVTQMGQEVILRCVPISNHLYFYWYRQILGQKVEFLVSFYNNEISEKSEIFDDQFSVERPDGSNFTLKIRSTKLEDSAMYFCASSRREAFFGQGTRLTVV.

This clone showed up just once. The chain couples TRBV27 to TRBJ2-7, with a possible D match to TRBD2 (6 bases). Looked up from germline, CDR1 is MNHEY and CDR2 is SMNVEV (reference sequence). This CDR3 region has 13 residues. V lost 6 bases and J lost 4, with 13 bases in between. This CDR3 is CASSGGVGYEQYF. CDR3 sequence (DNA): TGTGCCAGCAGCGGCGGGGTAGGGTACGAGCAGTACTTC.

Here the CDR3 reads CASSGRLALVETQYF. CDR3 nucleotide sequence: TGCGCCAGCAGCGGAAGGCTAGCGTTGGTAGAGACCCAGTACTTC. The chain joins TRBV5-1 to TRBJ2-5; possible D gene TRBD2, 6 bases. Germline V gives CDR1 SGHRS, CDR2 YFSETQ. CDR3 size: 15 residues. With 4 bases removed from V and 4 bases from J, the gap between germline ends came to 17 bases.

This chain joins TRBV28 and TRBJ1-1; D gene uncertain. Per germline, CDR1 MDHEN and CDR2 SYDVKM. CDR3 length: 11 residues. The V end was cut by 9 bases, the J end by 3 bases, with 8 bases between. CDR3 sequence: CASRSYTEAFF. CDR3 DNA sequence: TGTGCCAGTAGGTCCTACACTGAAGCTTTCTTT.

The rearrangement links TRBV10-3 to TRBJ1-5, with D possibly TRBD1 on 5 matching bases. Germline V CDR1 and CDR2: ENHRY, SYGVKD. The CDR3 loop spans 12 amino acids. Deletions cut 10 bases from V and 8 bases from J, with 15 bases between. The CDR3, as DNA: TGTGCCACCGGGGGGGGTCGGGAGCCCCAGCATTTT. Translating it yields CATGGGREPQHF.

The chain couples TRBV30 to TRBJ1-2; no definite D call. Germline CDR1 and CDR2: GTSNPN and SVGIG (reference sequence). The length of the CDR3 is 13 residues. V shed 3 bases and J shed 0 bases, with 8 bases lying between them. In nucleotides, the CDR3 is TGTGCCTGGAGCCGACCCTCTAACTATGGCTACACCTTC. Protein sequence: CAWSRPSNYGYTF. The full variable domain, in which reference TRBV30 and TRBJ1-2 provide the parts outside the CDR3, is SQTIHQWPATLVQPVGSPLSLECTVEGTSNPNLYWYRQAAGRGLQLLFYSVGIGQISSEVPQNLSASRPQDRQFILSSKKLLLSDSGFYLCAWSRPSNYGYTFGSGTRLTVV.

The chain employs TRBV5-1 and TRBJ1-2; D may be TRBD1 (5 bases). Germline assignment: CDR1 SGHRS and CDR2 YFSETQ. Trimming left V 0 bases short and J 3 bases short, with 12 bases between. The CDR3 covers 15 residues. The CDR3 nucleotides read TGCGCCAGCAGCTTGGGTAGCAGGGATTACTATGGCTACACCTTC. This sequence encodes CASSLGSRDYYGYTF.

The J gene is TRBJ1-6, the V gene TRBV25-1; D perhaps matches TRBD1 (6 bases). Trimming pared 5 bases from V and 8 bases from J, leaving 10 bases between. The CDR3 runs to 13 residues. Germline V gives CDR1 MGHDK, CDR2 SYGVNS. The DNA for the CDR3 is TGTGCCAGCAGTCGAGGGGGGCATTCACCCCTCCACTTT. Translating gives CASSRGGHSPLHF.

The chain recombines TRBV28 with TRBJ2-7, with 9 positions matching TRBD2. The CDR3 has 16 residues. Per the germline V gene, CDR1 is MDHEN and CDR2 is SYDVKM. Trimming cost V 4 bases and J 3 bases; bases outside gene matches: 10. CDR3 in amino acids: CASSSLPGLADYEQYF. Here the CDR3 DNA reads TGTGCCAGCAGTTCTCTCCCGGGACTAGCCGACTACGAGCAGTACTTC.

This clone has only a few counts. V is TRBV10-3 and J is TRBJ2-7, with TRBD2 matching 10 bases. The germline gives CDR1 ENHRY, CDR2 SYGVKD. The CDR3 is 16 residues long. V gave up 2 bases and J gave up 2 bases; unmatched junction bases: 6. The CDR3 DNA is TGTGCCATCAGTGAGACTCTAGCGGGGGAGACCTACGAGCAGTACTTC. This sequence encodes CAISETLAGETYEQYF.